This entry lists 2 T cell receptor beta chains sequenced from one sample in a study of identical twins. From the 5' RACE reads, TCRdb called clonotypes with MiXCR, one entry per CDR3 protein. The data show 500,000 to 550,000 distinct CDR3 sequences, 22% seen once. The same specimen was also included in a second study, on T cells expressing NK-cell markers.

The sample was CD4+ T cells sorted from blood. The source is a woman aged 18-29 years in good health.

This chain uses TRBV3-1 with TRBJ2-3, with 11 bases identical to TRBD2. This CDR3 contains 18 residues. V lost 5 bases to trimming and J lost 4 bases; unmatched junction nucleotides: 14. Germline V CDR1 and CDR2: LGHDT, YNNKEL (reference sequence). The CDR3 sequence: CASSTRLAGRLRADTQYF. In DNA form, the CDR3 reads TGTGCCAGCAGCACCCGACTAGCGGGGAGACTCAGAGCAGATACGCAGTATTTT.

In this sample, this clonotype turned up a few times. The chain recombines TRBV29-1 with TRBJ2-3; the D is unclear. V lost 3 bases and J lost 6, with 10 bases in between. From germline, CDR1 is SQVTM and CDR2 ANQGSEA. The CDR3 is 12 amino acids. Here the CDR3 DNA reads TGCAGCGTTGAGACCATAGGGGATACGCAGTATTTT. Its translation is CSVETIGDTQYF.